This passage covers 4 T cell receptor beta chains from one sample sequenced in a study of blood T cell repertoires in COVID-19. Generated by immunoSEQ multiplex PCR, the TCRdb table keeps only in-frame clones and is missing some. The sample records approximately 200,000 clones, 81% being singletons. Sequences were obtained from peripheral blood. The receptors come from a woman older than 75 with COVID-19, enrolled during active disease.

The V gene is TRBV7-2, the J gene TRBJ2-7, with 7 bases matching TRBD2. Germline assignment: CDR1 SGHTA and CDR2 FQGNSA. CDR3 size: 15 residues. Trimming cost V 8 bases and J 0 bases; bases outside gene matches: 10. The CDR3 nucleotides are TGTGCCAGCTCCTTTGGGGCGGGAGACTCCTACGAGCAGTACTTC. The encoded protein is CASSFGAGDSYEQYF.

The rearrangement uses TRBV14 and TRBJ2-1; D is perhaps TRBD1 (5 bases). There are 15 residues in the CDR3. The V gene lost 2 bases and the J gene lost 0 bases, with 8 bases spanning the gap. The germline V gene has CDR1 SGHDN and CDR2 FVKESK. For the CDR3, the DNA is TGTGCCAGCAGCCAACACAGGAGCTCCTACAATGAGCAGTTCTTC. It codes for CASSQHRSSYNEQFF.

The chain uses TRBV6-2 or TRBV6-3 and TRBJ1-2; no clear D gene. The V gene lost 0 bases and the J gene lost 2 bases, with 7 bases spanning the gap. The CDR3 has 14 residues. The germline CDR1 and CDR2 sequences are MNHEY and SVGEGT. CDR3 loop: CASSYSGLNYGYTF. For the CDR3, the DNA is TGTGCCAGCAGTTACTCGGGCCTCAACTATGGCTACACCTTC.

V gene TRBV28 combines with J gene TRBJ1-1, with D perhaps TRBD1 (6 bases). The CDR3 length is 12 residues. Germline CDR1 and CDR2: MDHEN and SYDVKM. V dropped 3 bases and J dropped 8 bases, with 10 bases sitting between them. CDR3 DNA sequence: TGTGCCAGCAGTTTGCTTGGGACAGAAGCTTTCTTT. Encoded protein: CASSLLGTEAFF.